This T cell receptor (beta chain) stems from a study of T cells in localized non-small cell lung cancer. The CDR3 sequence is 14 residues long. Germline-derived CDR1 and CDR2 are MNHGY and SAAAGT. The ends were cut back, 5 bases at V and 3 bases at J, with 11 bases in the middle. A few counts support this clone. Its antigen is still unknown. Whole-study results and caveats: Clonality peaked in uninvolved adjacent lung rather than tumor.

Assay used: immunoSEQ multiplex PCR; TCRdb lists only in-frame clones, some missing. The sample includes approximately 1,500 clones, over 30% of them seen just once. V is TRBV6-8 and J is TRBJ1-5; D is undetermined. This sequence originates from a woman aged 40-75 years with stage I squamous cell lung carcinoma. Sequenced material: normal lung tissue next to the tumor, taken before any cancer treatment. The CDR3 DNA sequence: TGTGCCAGCAGTGACCGGGTCTCCAATCAGCCCCAGCATTTT. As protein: CASSDRVSNQPQHF.